The clone carrying this T cell receptor beta chain was seen more than once but under ten times. What it recognizes is unknown. The data originate from a study of T cells in Graves' hyperthyroidism and ophthalmopathy. Study-level points and caveats: Ophthalmopathy was model-predicted a median around seven months pre-onset. Blood held most thyroid clonotypes expanded above 0.001 frequency.

The study enrolled patients aged 18 to 65 with newly diagnosed hyperthyroidism of under 2 months' duration. The TCR beta CDR3 regions underwent amplification using RNA transcripts as the source. During a first-round RT-PCR of the TCR CDR3, the HTBI primer set was used. One entry per CDR3 protein results from TCRdb running MiXCR on the multiplex PCR reads. The sample holds some 720,000 distinct CDR3 sequences, roughly 17% seen once. This CDR3 region has 13 residues. V was clipped by 4 bases and J by 7 bases, with 13 bases between them. Germline V gene data show CDR1 as DFQATT and CDR2 as SNEGSKA (reference sequence).

The receptor's source is a man aged 18 to 29 with Graves' hyperthyroidism. The chain uses TRBV20-1 and TRBJ1-4; perhaps TRBD1 as D (5 bases). The material sequenced was blood. CDR3 sequence: CSATGRASEKLFF. The DNA of the CDR3 is TGCAGTGCTACGGGCAGGGCTTCTGAAAAACTGTTTTTT.